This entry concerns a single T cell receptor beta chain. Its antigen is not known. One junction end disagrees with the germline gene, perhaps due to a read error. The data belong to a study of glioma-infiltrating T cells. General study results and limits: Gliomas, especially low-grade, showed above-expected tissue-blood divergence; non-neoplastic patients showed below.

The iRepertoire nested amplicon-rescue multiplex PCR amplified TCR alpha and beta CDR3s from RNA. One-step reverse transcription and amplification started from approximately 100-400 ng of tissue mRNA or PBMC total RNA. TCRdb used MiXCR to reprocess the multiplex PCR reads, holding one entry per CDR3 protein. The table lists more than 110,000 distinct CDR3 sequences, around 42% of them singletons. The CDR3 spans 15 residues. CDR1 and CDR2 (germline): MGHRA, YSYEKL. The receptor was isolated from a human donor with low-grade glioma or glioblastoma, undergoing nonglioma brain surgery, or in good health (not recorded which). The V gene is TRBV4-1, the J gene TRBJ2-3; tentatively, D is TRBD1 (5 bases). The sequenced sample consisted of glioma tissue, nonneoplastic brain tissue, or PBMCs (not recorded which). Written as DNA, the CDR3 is TGCGCCAGCAGCCGATCAGGACAATCCACAGATGCGCAGTATTTT. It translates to CASSRSGQSTDAQYF.